The 8 T cell receptor beta chains below all came from one sample that was sequenced in a study of cytomegalovirus exposure and HLA in healthy donors. Use of 60 Vbeta and 13 Jbeta primers characterized the PCR. The data were produced by immunoSEQ multiplex PCR, yet TCRdb's version contains in-frame clones alone and is incomplete. The sample yields about 210,000 clones, roughly 77% seen once. Sequencing input: PBMCs. The source is a middle-aged man in good health and CMV-seropositive.

This clone showed up just once. The V call is TRBV6-1, the J call TRBJ1-5, with D perhaps TRBD1 (5 bases). Germline V gene lookup returns CDR1 MNHNS and CDR2 SASEGT. V lost 7 bases to trimming and J lost 6 bases, with 13 bases between them. CDR3 length: 13 residues. The CDR3: CASTTRAVQPQHF. Here the CDR3 DNA reads TGTGCCAGCACTACCAGGGCGGTTCAGCCCCAGCATTTT.

The rearrangement joins TRBV29-1 to TRBJ2-5; 8 nucleotides agree with TRBD1. After removal of 4 bases from V and 1 base from J, the junction contained 5 bases not matched to a gene. The germline gives CDR1 SQVTM, CDR2 ANQGSEA. The CDR3 totals 14 residues. The CDR3 sequence: CSVGQGTSQETQYF. Here the CDR3 DNA reads TGCAGCGTTGGACAGGGGACTTCCCAAGAGACCCAGTACTTC. Full variable domain (outside the CDR3, taken from reference TRBV29-1 and TRBJ2-5): SAVISQKPSRDICQRGTSLTIQCQVDSQVTMMFWYRQQPGQSLTLIATANQGSEATYESGFVIDKFPISRPNLTFSTLTVSNMSPEDSSIYLCSVGQGTSQETQYFGPGTRLLVL.

The chain employs TRBV7-9 and TRBJ1-1, with 8 bases identical to TRBD1. The V segment lost 5 bases and the J segment 7 bases; nucleotides outside the gene matches: 6. CDR1 SEHNR and CDR2 FQNEAQ come from the germline V gene (reference sequence). The CDR3 totals 13 residues. In nucleotides, the CDR3 is TGTGCCAGCAGCGTGCAGGGGGCCAGTGAAGCTTTCTTT. It yields the protein CASSVQGASEAFF.

The CDR3 bases are TGCAGCGATTCGGGACTAGCGGGCGGTTATGAGCAGTTCTTC. Its protein product is CSDSGLAGGYEQFF. This chain joins TRBV29-1 and TRBJ2-1; 12 positions match TRBD2. The germline CDR1 and CDR2 sequences are SQVTM and ANQGSEA. CDR3 length: 14 residues. V lost 7 bases, J lost 8 bases, and 9 bases stayed unmatched.

V and J are TRBV5-1 and TRBJ1-2; 11 bases are a match to TRBD1. The V gene's germline CDR1 is SGHRS and CDR2 YFSETQ. The J segment lost 3 bases and the V segment lost 4 bases, leaving 11 bases of the junction unmatched. The CDR3 totals 17 residues. Here the CDR3 DNA reads TGCGCCAGCAGCCCCTCATCCGGGACAGGGGGTCACTATGGCTACACCTTC. It yields the protein CASSPSSGTGGHYGYTF.

V and J are TRBV6-1 and TRBJ1-1; D might be TRBD1 (5 bases). The CDR3 is made up of 14 amino acids. The V and J ends lost 5 bases and 1 base respectively, with 11 bases between them. Germline V gene data show CDR1 as MNHNS and CDR2 as SASEGT. The CDR3 loop is CASSRTFTNTEAFF. The DNA for the CDR3 is TGTGCCAGCAGTCGGACATTTACGAACACTGAAGCTTTCTTT.

The V gene is TRBV7-9, the J gene TRBJ2-3, with D perhaps TRBD2 (5 bases). Germline values: CDR1 SEHNR, CDR2 FQNEAQ (reference sequence). CDR3 size: 16 residues. V lost 5 bases and J 5 bases, leaving 20 bases between the germline ends. The CDR3 reads CASSPPGTRVVDTQYF. The CDR3 nucleotides are TGTGCCAGCAGCCCCCCGGGAACTAGGGTTGTAGATACGCAGTATTTT.

This sequence joins TRBV7-2 and TRBJ2-5; TRBD2 matches 10 bases. Germline V gene sequence: CDR1 SGHTA, CDR2 FQGNSA. The CDR3 length is 16 residues. Trimming took 6 bases from V and 11 from J; bases not matched to a gene: 18. The CDR3 loop is CASSSSGGPRGSKQYF. As DNA, the CDR3 is TGTGCCAGCAGTTCTAGCGGGGGCCCGAGGGGGAGCAAGCAGTACTTC.